Below are 3 T cell receptor beta chains sequenced from a single sample in a study of cytomegalovirus exposure and HLA in healthy donors. Primers: 60 Vbeta forward and 13 Jbeta reverse. The assay was immunoSEQ multiplex PCR, and TCRdb's table has in-frame clones only and misses some. Of 70,000 or so clones listed, about 84% are singletons. The sample consisted of PBMCs. All receptors derive from a man younger than 30 in good health and CMV-seropositive.

The chain is built from TRBV2 and TRBJ1-5; 8 nucleotides align to TRBD1. The CDR3 is made up of 12 amino acids. With 4 bases clipped from V and 12 bases from J, the junction kept 5 bases outside the gene matches. CDR1 is SNHLY and CDR2 is FYNNEI in the germline V gene. The DNA for the CDR3 is TGTGCCAGCAGTGGACCGGACAGGGTCCAGCATTTT. Amino acids: CASSGPDRVQHF.

The chain uses TRBV28 and TRBJ1-1; no firm D call. The germline CDR1 and CDR2 sequences are MDHEN and SYDVKM. This CDR3 is 11 amino acids long. Trimming removed 10 bases at V and 4 bases at J, with 10 bases between. Written as DNA, the CDR3 is TGTGCCACCCGATCGGGCACTGAAGCTTTCTTT. Translation gives CATRSGTEAFF.

This chain connects TRBV6-5 to TRBJ2-2; TRBD1 agrees at 8 bases. Looked up from germline, CDR1 is MNHEY and CDR2 is SVGAGI. With 8 bases clipped from V and 5 bases from J, the junction kept 4 bases outside the gene matches. The CDR3 extends over 13 amino acids. DNA for the CDR3: TGTGCCAGCGGTAGACAGGGGACCGGGGAGCTGTTTTTT. It yields the protein CASGRQGTGELFF.